These 17 T cell receptor beta chains were all obtained from the same sample, sequenced in a study of shared clonotypes between healthy human individuals. TCRdb keeps only in-frame clones here, not all; method: immunoSEQ multiplex PCR. The sample lists around 560,000 clones; approximately 95% were seen once. CD45RO negativity and positive selection for CCR7 defined naive CD8 cells, a population that excluded terminally differentiated effector memory CD45RA+ cells. The sequenced sample was naive CD8+ T cells sorted from blood. The receptor set was obtained from a woman in her twenties or thirties in good health.

The rearrangement joins TRBV5-6 to TRBJ1-3; the D gene is possibly TRBD1 (5 bases). Trimming stripped 3 bases from V and 4 bases from J, with 17 bases between. CDR3 length: 16 residues. Germline-derived CDR1 and CDR2 are SGHDT and YYEEEE. The CDR3 sequence: CASSYRGLHAGNTIYF. CDR3 bases: TGTGCCAGCAGCTACCGGGGCCTTCATGCGGGAAACACCATATATTTT.

This chain links TRBV29-1 with TRBJ2-5, with TRBD1 as a possible D gene (5 bases). The J call is uncertain, as TRBJ2-7 better fits the DNA end. The CDR3 consists of 11 residues. Germline V gene sequence: CDR1 SQVTM, CDR2 ANQGSEA. This chain's CDR3 is CSVDQGYEQYF. CDR3 sequence (DNA): TGCAGCGTGGACCAGGGATACGAGCAGTACTTC.

The chain recombines TRBV28 with TRBJ2-2; D is ambiguous. The length of the CDR3 is 12 residues. From germline, CDR1 is MDHEN and CDR2 SYDVKM. V was shortened by 6 bases and J by 6 bases, with 8 bases between the two germline ends. CDR3 loop: CASSIAAGELFF. CDR3 in DNA: TGTGCCAGCAGCATAGCCGCCGGGGAGCTGTTTTTT.

This clone was seen just once. The V gene is TRBV6-1, the J gene TRBJ2-3; tentatively, D is TRBD2 (5 bases). This CDR3 spans 15 amino acids. CDR1 and CDR2 (germline): MNHNS, SASEGT. Trimming took off 8 bases at V and 0 bases at J, with 15 bases between the two ends. CDR3 residues: CASETTGESTDTQYF. For the CDR3, the DNA is TGTGCCAGCGAAACGACTGGGGAGAGCACAGATACGCAGTATTTT.

The chain is built from TRBV27 and TRBJ1-1, with 9 bases fitting TRBD1. Looked up from germline, CDR1 is MNHEY and CDR2 is SMNVEV (reference sequence). The CDR3 length is 13 residues. Unmatched junction bases numbered 4, after V lost 8 bases and J lost 3 bases. CDR3 region: CASARQGDTEAFF. CDR3 nucleotide sequence: TGTGCCAGCGCGAGACAGGGGGACACTGAAGCTTTCTTT.

V gene TRBV27 combines with J gene TRBJ2-1; the D is unclear. Germline CDR1 reads MNHEY; CDR2 reads SMNVEV (reference sequence). The CDR3 runs to 14 residues. The ends were cut back, 2 bases at V and 0 bases at J, with 5 bases in the middle. CDR3: CASSLNPSYNEQFF. CDR3 in DNA: TGTGCCAGCAGTTTAAATCCCTCCTACAATGAGCAGTTCTTC.

The rearrangement links TRBV5-5 to TRBJ1-2; no clear D. Trimming removed 2 bases at V and 0 bases at J, with 14 bases between. The CDR3 sequence is 16 residues long. Germline-derived CDR1 and CDR2 are SGHKS and YYEKEE (reference sequence). The CDR3 protein is CASSFYKRNANYGYTF. The CDR3 bases are TGTGCCAGCAGCTTTTATAAGAGAAATGCTAACTATGGCTACACCTTC.

The chain combines TRBV28 with TRBJ2-5, with D possibly being TRBD1 (6 bases). V was pared by 6 bases and J by 2 bases, with 13 bases between. Germline CDR1 reads MDHEN; CDR2 reads SYDVKM. CDR3 length equals 14 residues. This CDR3 reads CASSPGDRQETQYF. The CDR3 bases are TGTGCCAGCAGCCCCGGCGACAGGCAAGAGACCCAGTACTTC.

The J gene is TRBJ2-1, the V gene TRBV29-1; TRBD1 aligns across 11 bases. Germline CDR1 reads SQVTM; CDR2 reads ANQGSEA. This CDR3 contains 16 residues. V dropped 4 bases and J dropped 8; count of bases not matched to a gene: 13. The CDR3 reads CSVGGLLDRGQYEQFF. The DNA of the CDR3 is TGCAGCGTTGGAGGACTGCTGGACAGGGGGCAATATGAGCAGTTCTTC.

The chain couples TRBV27 to TRBJ2-1, with 9 bases that match TRBD1. The V segment lost 0 bases and the J segment 8 bases; nucleotides outside the gene matches: 8. The CDR3 totals 16 residues. Germline V gene data show CDR1 as MNHEY and CDR2 as SMNVEV (reference sequence). CDR3 amino acids: CASSLSPGTGQDEQFF. DNA for the CDR3: TGTGCCAGCAGTTTATCTCCGGGGACAGGGCAAGATGAGCAGTTCTTC.

CDR3: CASSLGDRGTDTQYF. The CDR3 DNA sequence: TGTGCCAGCAGCTTAGGGGACAGGGGAACAGATACGCAGTATTTT. The rearrangement links TRBV11-2 to TRBJ2-3; the match to TRBD1 covers 10 bases. V gave up 1 base and J gave up 3 bases; unmatched junction bases: 1. This CDR3 is 15 amino acids long. The germline gives CDR1 SGHAT, CDR2 FQNNGV.

In this sample, this clone turned up once. The rearrangement joins TRBV7-9 to TRBJ2-3, with 9 bases identical to TRBD2. Germline-derived CDR1 and CDR2 are SEHNR and FQNEAQ (reference sequence). The CDR3 is 16 amino acids. Unmatched junction bases numbered 13, after V lost 5 bases and J lost 7 bases. This CDR3 is CASSHIAGEGSNTQYF. CDR3 sequence (DNA): TGTGCCAGCAGCCACATAGCGGGAGAGGGTTCAAATACGCAGTATTTT.

The chain employs TRBV27 and TRBJ2-7; TRBD2 matches 7 bases. V shed 4 bases and J 1 base; nucleotides not matched to a gene: 4. CDR1 and CDR2 (germline): MNHEY, SMNVEV (reference sequence). The CDR3 runs 14 residues. The CDR3, as DNA: TGTGCCAGCAGTTACGGACTAGGTTCCTACGAGCAGTACTTC. As protein: CASSYGLGSYEQYF.

The chain links TRBV13 to TRBJ2-3; D call uncertain. Germline assignment: CDR1 PRHDT and CDR2 FYEKMQ (reference sequence). CDR3 length: 16 residues. Trimming left V 3 bases short and J 0 bases short, with 13 bases between. The CDR3 here is CASSLAGSRSTDTQYF. In nucleotides, the CDR3 is TGTGCCAGCAGCTTGGCTGGCTCCCGAAGCACAGATACGCAGTATTTT.

The sample holds one count of this clone. The CDR3 coding sequence is TGTGCCAGCAGCCCGACAGGGGACAGGAGCAATCAGCCCCAGCATTTT. Its translation: CASSPTGDRSNQPQHF. The chain uses TRBV11-2 and TRBJ1-5; 8 nucleotides match TRBD1. Trimming removed 5 bases from V and 1 base from J; junction bases left unmatched: 7. Germline CDR1 SGHAT, CDR2 FQNNGV. The CDR3 consists of 16 residues.

The chain links TRBV27 to TRBJ2-7; D possibly matches TRBD1 or TRBD2 (5 bases each). The CDR3 totals 14 residues. Trimming took off 5 bases at V and 2 bases at J, with 13 bases between the two ends. CDR1 MNHEY and CDR2 SMNVEV come from the germline V gene (reference sequence). The DNA of the CDR3 is TGTGCCAGCAGTCCCGAACTAGGGGCCTACGAGCAGTACTTC. It translates to CASSPELGAYEQYF.

The chain joins TRBV27 to TRBJ2-3; D is possibly TRBD1 (5 bases). Germline CDR1 and CDR2: MNHEY and SMNVEV (reference sequence). Trimming shortened V by 6 bases and J by 5 bases, and 12 bases separated the two germline ends. CDR3 size: 13 residues. The CDR3 DNA follows: TGTGCCAGCAGACAGGCCGTAGGAGATACGCAGTATTTT. This sequence encodes CASRQAVGDTQYF.